This T cell receptor (beta chain) was sequenced during a study of T cells in women clearing cervical HPV infection. Sequenced by immunoSEQ multiplex PCR; TCRdb stores in-frame clones only, minus some. In all, the sample yields 20,000 or so clones. Study-level findings and limits: Repertoire richness, not evenness, was significantly elevated in CIN3+ cases versus controls.

Note on this clone: Its antigen is currently unknown.

The clonotype comes from a woman aged 18-70 years with a cervical HPV16 infection that either progressed to CIN3+ or cleared (not recorded which). The source material was blood buffy coat.

Partial CDR3 DNA: TGTGCCAGCTCACGCAGGGGAGTACCCTTGAACACTGAA. This encodes CASSRRGVPLNTE. In full, the CDR3 is CASSRRGVPLNTEAFF. The rearrangement joins TRBV18 to TRBJ1-1, with D possibly matching TRBD1 (6 bases). The CDR3 extends 3 residues past the end of the read, so its final part is completed from the germline J gene. The CDR3 contains 16 residues. In germline, CDR1 is KGHSH, CDR2 LQKENI. Between the trimmed V and J ends, which lost 4 bases and 0 bases, there was a span of 15 bases.